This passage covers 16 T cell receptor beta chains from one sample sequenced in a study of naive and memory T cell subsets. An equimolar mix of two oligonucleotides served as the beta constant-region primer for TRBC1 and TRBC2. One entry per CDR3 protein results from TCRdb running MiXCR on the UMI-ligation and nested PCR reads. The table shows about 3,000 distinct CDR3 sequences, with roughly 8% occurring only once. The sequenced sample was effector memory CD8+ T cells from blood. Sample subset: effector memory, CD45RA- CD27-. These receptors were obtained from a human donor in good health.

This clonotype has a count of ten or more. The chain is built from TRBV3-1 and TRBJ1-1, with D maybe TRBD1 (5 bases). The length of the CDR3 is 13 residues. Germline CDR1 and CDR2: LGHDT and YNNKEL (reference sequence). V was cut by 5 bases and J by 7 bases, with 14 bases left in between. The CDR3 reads CASSSDRGGEAFF. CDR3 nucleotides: TGTGCCAGCAGCTCCGACAGAGGAGGTGAAGCTTTCTTT. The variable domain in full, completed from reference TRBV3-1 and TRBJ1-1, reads DTAVSQTPKYLVTQMGNDKSIKCEQNLGHDTMYWYKQDSKKFLKIMFSYNNKELIINETVPNRFSPKSPDKAHLNLHINSLELGDSAVYFCASSSDRGGEAFFGQGTRLTVV.

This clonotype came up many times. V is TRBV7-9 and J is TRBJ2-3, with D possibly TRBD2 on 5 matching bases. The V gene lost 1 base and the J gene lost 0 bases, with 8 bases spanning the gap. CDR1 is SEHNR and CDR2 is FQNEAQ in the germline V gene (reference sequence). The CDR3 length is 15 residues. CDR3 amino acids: CASSLVGGSTDTQYF. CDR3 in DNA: TGTGCCAGCAGCTTAGTTGGCGGGAGCACAGATACGCAGTATTTT.

The CDR3 region has the DNA TGTGCCAGCAGCGCCGGGACTAGCGCTTACGAGCAGTACTTC. It yields the protein CASSAGTSAYEQYF. The chain couples TRBV5-6 to TRBJ2-7; 10 bases align to TRBD2. The CDR3 loop spans 14 amino acids. Germline V gene data show CDR1 as SGHDT and CDR2 as YYEEEE. Trimming removed 4 bases from V and 4 bases from J; junction bases left unmatched: 5.

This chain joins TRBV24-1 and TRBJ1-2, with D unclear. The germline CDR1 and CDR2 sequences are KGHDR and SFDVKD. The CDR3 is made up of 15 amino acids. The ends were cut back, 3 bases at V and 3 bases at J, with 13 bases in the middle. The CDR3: CATSDPDRPDYGYTF. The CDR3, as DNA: TGTGCCACCAGTGATCCGGACCGGCCGGACTATGGCTACACCTTC.

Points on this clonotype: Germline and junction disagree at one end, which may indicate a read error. CDR3 sequence reads: CTSCSPGETQYF. The CDR3 DNA reads as TGTACCAGCTGCTCCCCGGGGGAGACCCAGTACTTC. The genes are TRBV5-8 and TRBJ2-5, with a weak D call TRBD2 (5 bases). Germline CDR1 and CDR2: SGHTS and YDEGEE. CDR3 length: 12 amino acids. Looking up the rest from reference TRBV5-8 and TRBJ2-5 gives the full variable domain: EAGVTQSPTHLIKTRGQQATLRCSPISGHTSVYWYQQALGLGLQFLLWYDEGEERNRGNFPPRFSGRQFPNYSSELNVNALELEDSALYLCTSCSPGETQYFGPGTRLLVL.

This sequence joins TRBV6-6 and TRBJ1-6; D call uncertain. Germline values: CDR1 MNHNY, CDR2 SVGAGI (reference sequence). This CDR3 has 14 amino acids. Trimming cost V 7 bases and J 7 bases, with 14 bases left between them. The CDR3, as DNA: TGTGCCAGCAACCACAACCAGGAGAATTCACCCCTCCACTTT. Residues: CASNHNQENSPLHF.

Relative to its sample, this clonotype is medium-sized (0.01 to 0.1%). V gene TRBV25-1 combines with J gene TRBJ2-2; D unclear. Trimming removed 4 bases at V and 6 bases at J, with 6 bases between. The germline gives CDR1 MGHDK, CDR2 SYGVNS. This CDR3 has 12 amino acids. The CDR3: CASSVAPGELFF. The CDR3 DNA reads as TGTGCCAGCAGTGTCGCGCCCGGGGAGCTGTTTTTT.

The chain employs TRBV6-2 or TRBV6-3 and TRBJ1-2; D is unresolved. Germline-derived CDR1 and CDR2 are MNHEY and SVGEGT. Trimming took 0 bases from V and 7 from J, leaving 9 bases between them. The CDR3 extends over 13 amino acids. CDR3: CASSYSMQSGYTF. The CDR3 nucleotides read TGTGCCAGCAGTTACTCAATGCAGAGTGGCTACACCTTC.

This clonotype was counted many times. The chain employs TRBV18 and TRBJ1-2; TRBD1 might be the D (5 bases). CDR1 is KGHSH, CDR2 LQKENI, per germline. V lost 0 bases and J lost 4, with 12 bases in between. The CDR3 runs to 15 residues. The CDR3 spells CASSPPQGETYGYTF. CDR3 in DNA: TGTGCCAGCTCACCACCGCAGGGCGAGACCTATGGCTACACCTTC.

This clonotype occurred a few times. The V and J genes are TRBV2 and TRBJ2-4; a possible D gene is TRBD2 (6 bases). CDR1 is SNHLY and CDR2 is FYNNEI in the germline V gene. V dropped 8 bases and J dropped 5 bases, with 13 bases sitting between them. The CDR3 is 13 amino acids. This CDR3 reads CASRRRGENIQYF. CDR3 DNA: TGTGCCAGCCGGCGGCGGGGAGAAAACATTCAGTACTTC.

The CDR3 DNA is TGTGCCAGCAGTTACTCAGGACAGGGATGGTTCTACGAGCAGTACTTC. As protein: CASSYSGQGWFYEQYF. The rearrangement links TRBV6-2 or TRBV6-3 to TRBJ2-7, with 8 bases fitting TRBD1. CDR1 and CDR2 from the germline V gene are MNHEY and SVGEGT. The CDR3 consists of 16 residues. J gave up 3 bases and V 0 bases, and 7 bases lay outside the gene matches.

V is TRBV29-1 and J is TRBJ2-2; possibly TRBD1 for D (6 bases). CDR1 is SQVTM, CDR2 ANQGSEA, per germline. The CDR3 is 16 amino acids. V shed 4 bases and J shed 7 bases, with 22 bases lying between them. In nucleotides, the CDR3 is TGCAGCGTTGTACCCAGGGGACAACCGGGGATCGGGGAGCTGTTTTTT. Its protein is CSVVPRGQPGIGELFF.

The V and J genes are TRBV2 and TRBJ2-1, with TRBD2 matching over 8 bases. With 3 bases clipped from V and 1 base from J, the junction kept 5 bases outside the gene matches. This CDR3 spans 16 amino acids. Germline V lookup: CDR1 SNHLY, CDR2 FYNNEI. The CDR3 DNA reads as TGTGCCAGCAGTGAGGAGCGGGAGAGGTCCTACAATGAGCAGTTCTTC. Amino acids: CASSEERERSYNEQFF. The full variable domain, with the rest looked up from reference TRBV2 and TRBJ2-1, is EPEVTQTPSHQVTQMGQEVILRCVPISNHLYFYWYRQILGQKVEFLVSFYNNEISEKSEIFDDQFSVERPDGSNFTLKIRSTKLEDSAMYFCASSEERERSYNEQFFGPGTRLTVL.

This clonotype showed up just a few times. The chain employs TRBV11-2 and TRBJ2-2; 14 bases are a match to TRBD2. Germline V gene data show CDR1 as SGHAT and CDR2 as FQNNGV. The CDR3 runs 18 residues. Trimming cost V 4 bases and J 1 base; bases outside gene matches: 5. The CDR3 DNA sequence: TGTGCCAGCAGCTGGACTAGCGGGAGGTACGAGAACACCGGGGAGCTGTTTTTT. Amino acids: CASSWTSGRYENTGELFF.

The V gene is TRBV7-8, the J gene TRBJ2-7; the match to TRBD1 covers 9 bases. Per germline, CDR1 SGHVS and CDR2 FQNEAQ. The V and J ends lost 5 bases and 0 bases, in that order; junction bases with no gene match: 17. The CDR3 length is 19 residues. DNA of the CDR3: TGTGCCAGCAGCGCTGTCGTGATGCCCAAGACAGGGGGCTCCTACGAGCAGTACTTC. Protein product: CASSAVVMPKTGGSYEQYF.

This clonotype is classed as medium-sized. The CDR3 region has the DNA TGTGCCAGCAGCTGGGACGGCAGCTCTGGGGCCAACGTCCTGACTTTC. Its translation is CASSWDGSSGANVLTF. The V call is TRBV7-9, the J call TRBJ2-6; D may match TRBD1 or TRBD2 (5 bases each). The CDR3 loop spans 16 amino acids. The V gene's germline CDR1 is SEHNR and CDR2 FQNEAQ (reference sequence). Between the trimmed V and J ends, which lost 4 bases and 0 bases, there was a span of 10 bases. Full variable domain (rest looked up from reference TRBV7-9 and TRBJ2-6): DTGVSQNPRHKITKRGQNVTFRCDPISEHNRLYWYRQTLGQGPEFLTYFQNEAQLEKSRLLSDRFSAERPKGSFSTLEIQRTEQGDSAMYLCASSWDGSSGANVLTFGAGSRLTVL.